This TCR beta chain is drawn from a study of T cell repertoires in ileal Crohn's disease. The CDR3 is 16 amino acids. J was trimmed by 3 bases and V by 4 bases; bases with no gene match: 12. Germline V lookup: CDR1 SGHAT, CDR2 FQNNGV. The time point here: neoterminal ileum biopsy at postoperative endoscopy, about 6 months after surgery. In the case of this clone: Its specificity is unknown.

Assay used: immunoSEQ multiplex PCR; TCRdb lists only in-frame clones, some missing. Of roughly 60,000 clones listed, roughly nine tenths were seen once; the top ten hold under 2.5%. General study points: High-frequency clones were more common in sorted CD8 than CD4 cells.

This rearrangement joins TRBV11-2 to TRBJ2-7, with 7 nucleotides matching TRBD2. The source material was ileal tissue. This receptor was taken from an adult with Crohn's disease. In DNA, the CDR3 is TGTGCCAGCAGCTCCCTACTTTGGACTAGATTCTACGAGCAGTACTTC. It encodes CASSSLLWTRFYEQYF.